These 22 T cell receptor beta chains were sequenced from one sample in a study of T cell responses to AZD1222 COVID-19 vaccine. Repertoires were generated with immunoSEQ multiplex PCR, while TCRdb's copy carries only in-frame clones and drops some. Of 150,000 or so clones listed, around 94% are singletons. Sequencing used peripheral blood, obtained 28 days after the second AZD1222 dose. The source of these receptors is an adult who received the AZD1222 COVID-19 vaccine.

V is TRBV12-5 and J is TRBJ1-1, with D hard to call. The germline gives CDR1 LGHNT, CDR2 FRNRAP. The V gene lost 4 bases and the J gene lost 1 base, with 10 bases spanning the gap. This CDR3 comprises 14 residues. This CDR3 reads CASGSDSRNTEAFF. CDR3 in DNA: TGTGCTAGTGGTTCGGACTCTAGGAACACTGAAGCTTTCTTT. The entire variable domain, with the rest obtained from reference TRBV12-5 and TRBJ1-1, is as follows: DARVTQTPRHKVTEMGQEVTMRCQPILGHNTVFWYRQTMMQGLELLAYFRNRAPLDDSGMPKDRFSAEMPDATLATLKIQPSEPRDSAVYFCASGSDSRNTEAFFGQGTRLTVV.

The V gene is TRBV6-2 or TRBV6-3, the J gene TRBJ2-3; D gene uncertain. V was cut by 4 bases and J by 4 bases, with 12 bases left in between. CDR3 length: 14 residues. Looked up from germline, CDR1 is MNHEY and CDR2 is SVGEGT. This chain's CDR3 is CASSFVDRSDTQYF. In nucleotides, the CDR3 is TGTGCCAGCAGTTTTGTGGACCGCTCAGATACGCAGTATTTT.

The chain has TRBV2 and TRBJ2-7; D remains ambiguous. The V and J ends lost 7 bases and 3 bases respectively, with 10 bases between them. The V gene's germline CDR1 is SNHLY and CDR2 FYNNEI. This CDR3 region has 12 residues. Here the CDR3 reads CASTTQSYEQYF. As DNA, the CDR3 is TGTGCCAGCACGACACAAAGCTACGAGCAGTACTTC.

The V and J genes are TRBV11-2 and TRBJ2-7, with TRBD2 matching over 13 bases. Germline V gives CDR1 SGHAT, CDR2 FQNNGV. The junction had 14 bases not matched to a gene; V was cut back by 0 bases and J by 6 bases. There are 19 residues in the CDR3. The CDR3 region has the DNA TGTGCCAGCAGCTTAGATCTTTGGGCAGGGACTAGCGGGATAAGCGAGCAGTACTTC. This translates into CASSLDLWAGTSGISEQYF.

This chain joins TRBV5-4 and TRBJ2-3; 7 positions agree with TRBD2. Germline V gene data show CDR1 as SGHNT and CDR2 as YYREEE (reference sequence). The CDR3 contains 14 residues. Trimming cost V 4 bases and J 4 bases; bases outside gene matches: 6. The CDR3 DNA is TGTGCCAGCAGCCGGACTAGTCGGCCAGATACGCAGTATTTT. This gives the protein CASSRTSRPDTQYF.

This clone was detected only a few times. The J gene is TRBJ2-7, the V gene TRBV28; D may be TRBD2 (5 bases). This CDR3 has 14 amino acids. Trimming took off 6 bases at V and 3 bases at J, with 15 bases between the two ends. From germline, CDR1 is MDHEN and CDR2 SYDVKM. CDR3 sequence: CASSLYGELYEQYF. The DNA for the CDR3 is TGTGCCAGCAGCCTCTACGGGGAGCTCTACGAGCAGTACTTC.

This chain connects TRBV7-2 to TRBJ2-6, with TRBD1 matching 7 bases. Germline V gives CDR1 SGHTA, CDR2 FQGNSA. The CDR3 contains 16 residues. The V gene end was trimmed by 5 bases and the J gene end by 2 bases; junction bases not matched to a gene: 6. CDR3 bases: TGTGCCAGCAGCGTACTTACAGGGGCTGGGGCCAACGTCCTGACTTTC. Amino acid sequence: CASSVLTGAGANVLTF. The full variable domain, its missing parts supplied by reference TRBV7-2 and TRBJ2-6, is GAGVSQSPSNKVTEKGKDVELRCDPISGHTALYWYRQSLGQGLEFLIYFQGNSAPDKSGLPSDRFSAERTGGSVSTLTIQRTQQEDSAVYLCASSVLTGAGANVLTFGAGSRLTVL.

V usage is TRBV25-1 and J usage is TRBJ1-2; the match to TRBD1 covers 8 bases. V trimming: 4 bases; J trimming: 1 base; junction bases outside the gene matches: 5. CDR1 MGHDK and CDR2 SYGVNS come from the germline V gene. CDR3 length: 15 amino acids. CDR3 sequence: CASSVAGGGNYGYTF. CDR3 nucleotides: TGTGCCAGCAGTGTAGCAGGGGGCGGTAACTATGGCTACACCTTC.

This sequence joins TRBV19 and TRBJ1-2; 8 bases fit TRBD1. This CDR3 comprises 12 residues. CDR1 and CDR2 from the germline V gene are LNHDA and SQIVND (reference sequence). V was pared by 10 bases and J by 4 bases, with 5 bases of the junction left unmatched. The chain's CDR3 is CATYRGTYGYTF. In DNA form, the CDR3 reads TGTGCCACATACAGGGGGACCTATGGCTACACCTTC.

The chain is built from TRBV18 and TRBJ2-1; weak D call: TRBD1 (6 bases). Germline lookup yields CDR1 KGHSH and CDR2 LQKENI. This CDR3 is built from 16 residues. V lost 3 bases, J lost 0 bases, and 12 bases lay in between. The CDR3 coding sequence is TGTGCCAGCTCACCCTGGGGGCGGAGCTCCTACAATGAGCAGTTCTTC. Amino acid sequence: CASSPWGRSSYNEQFF.

V usage is TRBV9 and J usage is TRBJ1-1; no firm D call. Germline CDR1 is SGDLS and CDR2 is YYNGEE. This CDR3 has 15 amino acids. The V end lost 3 bases, the J end lost 1 base, and 13 bases lay between the germline ends. The CDR3 DNA reads as TGTGCCAGCAGCGCTTTCGCGGGCCCGAACACTGAAGCTTTCTTT. This sequence encodes CASSAFAGPNTEAFF.

This clone turned up a few times. Mismatch with germline at one junction end may stem from a read error. The rearrangement links TRBV4-2 to TRBJ2-7; weak D call: TRBD2 (6 bases). Germline V gene data show CDR1 as LGHNA and CDR2 as YNFKEQ. This CDR3 has 12 residues. The CDR3: CASSQGSGTQHF. The CDR3 coding sequence is TGTGCCAGCAGCCAAGGATCCGGGACTCAACACTTC.

The CDR3 here is CATSDFTSGRVHEQFF. The CDR3 nucleotides are TGTGCCACCAGTGATTTTACTAGCGGGAGAGTCCATGAGCAGTTCTTC. The chain couples TRBV24-1 to TRBJ2-1; 11 positions match TRBD2. V was pared by 1 base and J by 8 bases, with 6 bases of the junction left unmatched. CDR1 is KGHDR, CDR2 SFDVKD, per germline. This CDR3 spans 16 amino acids.

The V and J genes are TRBV7-9 and TRBJ1-2, with TRBD1 matching over 9 bases. After removal of 2 bases from V and 8 bases from J, the junction contained 6 bases not matched to a gene. Germline CDR1 SEHNR, CDR2 FQNEAQ (reference sequence). The CDR3 consists of 14 residues. CDR3 coding DNA: TGTGCCAGCAGCTTACCGGGACAGGGTGCCGGCTACACCTTC. This sequence encodes CASSLPGQGAGYTF.

The gene calls are TRBV6-1 and TRBJ2-1; 12 positions agree with TRBD2. Germline V gene sequence: CDR1 MNHNS, CDR2 SASEGT. The CDR3 is 19 residues long. V gave up 1 base and J gave up 0 bases; unmatched junction bases: 7. The CDR3 DNA reads TGTGCCAGCAGTGAAGAGGCTAGCGGGAGGGCCATCTCCTACAATGAGCAGTTCTTC. Protein: CASSEEASGRAISYNEQFF.

V usage is TRBV14 and J usage is TRBJ2-7; D could derive from TRBD1 or TRBD2 (6 bases each). Looked up from germline, CDR1 is SGHDN and CDR2 is FVKESK. This CDR3 contains 19 residues. V gave up 0 bases and J gave up 7 bases, with 28 bases separating them. CDR3 region: CASSQETGRFRVGEKEQYF. DNA for the CDR3: TGTGCCAGCAGCCAAGAAACAGGGAGGTTCAGGGTCGGGGAAAAGGAGCAGTACTTC.

The V gene is TRBV3-1 (or the pseudogene TRBV3-2), the J gene TRBJ1-2; tentatively, D is TRBD1 (5 bases). CDR3 length: 15 amino acids. Trimming left V 0 bases short and J 4 bases short, with 12 bases between. Germline assignment: CDR1 LGHDT and CDR2 YNNKEL (reference sequence). CDR3 residues: CASSQDLEGLYGYTF. The CDR3 region has the DNA TGTGCCAGCAGCCAAGATTTGGAGGGGCTCTATGGCTACACCTTC.

The chain joins TRBV4-2 to TRBJ1-5; D is uncertain. In germline, CDR1 is LGHNA, CDR2 YNFKEQ. V gave up 0 bases and J gave up 2 bases, with 11 bases separating them. The CDR3 length is 16 residues. The CDR3 region is CASSQDTGSGNQPQHF. CDR3 bases: TGTGCCAGCAGCCAAGATACGGGGAGCGGCAATCAGCCCCAGCATTTT.

This rearrangement joins TRBV24-1 to TRBJ2-1; the D gene is possibly TRBD2 (5 bases). Trimming removed 0 bases from V and 8 bases from J, with 10 bases in between. This CDR3 spans 14 amino acids. Germline CDR1 reads KGHDR; CDR2 reads SFDVKD. CDR3 sequence reads: CATSDLSLSDEQFF. The CDR3 DNA follows: TGTGCCACCAGTGATTTGAGCCTTAGCGATGAGCAGTTCTTC.

The J gene is TRBJ1-5, the V gene TRBV4-1, with 7 bases that match TRBD1. CDR1 and CDR2 from the germline V gene are MGHRA and YSYEKL. J gave up 0 bases and V 1 base, and 6 bases lay outside the gene matches. The CDR3 totals 17 residues. Here the CDR3 reads CASSQGRGQLSNQPQHF. The CDR3 DNA sequence: TGCGCCAGCAGCCAAGGGCGGGGACAGCTTAGCAATCAGCCCCAGCATTTT.

The chain employs TRBV10-3 and TRBJ2-1; TRBD2 matches at 9 bases. CDR1 and CDR2 from the germline V gene are ENHRY and SYGVKD. The CDR3 is made up of 17 amino acids. V was clipped by 6 bases and J by 3 bases; unmatched bases: 12. Written as DNA, the CDR3 is TGTGCCATCAGCGCCAAGGGGACTAGCTGGGACTACAATGAGCAGTTCTTC. This encodes CAISAKGTSWDYNEQFF.

This chain links TRBV15 with TRBJ1-2, with D possibly TRBD1 on 6 matching bases. CDR3 length: 15 residues. CDR1 LNHNV and CDR2 YYDKDF come from the germline V gene (reference sequence). Trimming stripped 5 bases from V and 1 base from J, with 14 bases between. This CDR3 is CATSARDIVNYGYTF. CDR3 DNA sequence: TGTGCCACCAGCGCCCGGGACATAGTTAACTATGGCTACACCTTC. The full variable domain, its missing parts supplied by reference TRBV15 and TRBJ1-2, is DAMVIQNPRYQVTQFGKPVTLSCSQTLNHNVMYWYQQKSSQAPKLLFHYYDKDFNNEADTPDNFQSRRPNTSFCFLDIRSPGLGDTAMYLCATSARDIVNYGYTFGSGTRLTVV.